Each of the 27 T cell receptor beta chains below was sequenced from the same sample in a study of shared clonotypes between healthy human individuals. Clones were sequenced by immunoSEQ multiplex PCR, and TCRdb holds only the in-frame ones, with some missing. The sample has approximately 1,500,000 clones, 95% to 99% seen once. The specimen was naive CD4+ T cells sorted from blood. The subset here: CD45RA+ positively selected. These receptors were taken from a man aged 25 to 45 in good health.

About this clone itself: The same CDR3 also results from other DNA sequences found in this sample. The J gene is TRBJ2-1, the V gene TRBV9; 10 nucleotides match TRBD1. Germline V lookup: CDR1 SGDLS, CDR2 YYNGEE. V dropped 0 bases and J dropped 3; count of bases not matched to a gene: 0. This CDR3 contains 15 residues. CDR3 DNA sequence: TGTGCCAGCAGCGTAGGGGACAGGGGCTACAATGAGCAGTTCTTC. As protein: CASSVGDRGYNEQFF. Supplemented by reference TRBV9 and TRBJ2-1, the full variable domain reads DSGVTQTPKHLITATGQRVTLRCSPRSGDLSVYWYQQSLDQGLQFLIQYYNGEERAKGNILERFSAQQFPDLHSELNLSSLELGDSALYFCASSVGDRGYNEQFFGPGTRLTVL.

The genes are TRBV5-1 and TRBJ2-7, with 13 nucleotides matching TRBD2. Trimming cost V 4 bases and J 2 bases; bases outside gene matches: 3. The CDR3 contains 15 residues. Germline-derived CDR1 and CDR2 are SGHRS and YFSETQ. CDR3 amino acids: CASSTSGRAPYEQYF. DNA for the CDR3: TGCGCCAGCAGCACTAGCGGGAGGGCCCCCTACGAGCAGTACTTC.

V gene TRBV15 combines with J gene TRBJ1-2; 8 bases fit TRBD1. The CDR3 is 15 amino acids. Germline CDR1 reads LNHNV; CDR2 reads YYDKDF (reference sequence). With 2 bases clipped from V and 3 bases from J, the junction kept 5 bases outside the gene matches. This chain's CDR3 is CATSRTRGQDYGYTF. CDR3 DNA sequence: TGTGCCACCAGCAGAACCAGGGGGCAGGACTATGGCTACACCTTC. The entire variable domain, with the rest obtained from reference TRBV15 and TRBJ1-2, is as follows: DAMVIQNPRYQVTQFGKPVTLSCSQTLNHNVMYWYQQKSSQAPKLLFHYYDKDFNNEADTPDNFQSRRPNTSFCFLDIRSPGLGDTAMYLCATSRTRGQDYGYTFGSGTRLTVV.

The chain combines TRBV7-9 with TRBJ1-2; weak D call: TRBD1 (6 bases). Germline V gene data show CDR1 as SEHNR and CDR2 as FQNEAQ (reference sequence). The CDR3 is 14 residues long. With 1 base removed from V and 6 bases from J, the gap between germline ends came to 12 bases. The CDR3 region is CASSLGGLKNGYTF. As DNA, the CDR3 is TGTGCCAGCAGCTTAGGGGGGCTCAAGAATGGCTACACCTTC.

The gene calls are TRBV10-1 and TRBJ2-1; a weak D match, TRBD2 (6 bases). Between the trimmed V and J ends, which lost 4 bases and 3 bases, there was a span of 13 bases. The CDR3 extends over 15 amino acids. Germline V gene data show CDR1 as WNHNN and CDR2 as SYGVQD (reference sequence). CDR3: CASSGGGGIYNEQFF. CDR3 in DNA: TGCGCCAGCAGTGGGGGAGGCGGTATCTACAATGAGCAGTTCTTC.

CDR3 residues: CASNGITSYEQYF. The CDR3 DNA reads as TGTGCCAGCAACGGGATAACCTCCTACGAGCAGTACTTC. V usage is TRBV6-6 and J usage is TRBJ2-7; the D gene is possibly TRBD2 (5 bases). The CDR3 has 13 amino acids. Trimming pared 7 bases from V and 0 bases from J, leaving 10 bases between. Germline CDR1 MNHNY, CDR2 SVGAGI (reference sequence).

The V and J genes are TRBV5-1 and TRBJ2-3, with D hard to call. Germline CDR1 and CDR2: SGHRS and YFSETQ. The CDR3 spans 14 residues. Trimming took 4 bases from V and 0 from J, leaving 9 bases between them. The CDR3 loop is CASSISPSTDTQYF. The CDR3, as DNA: TGCGCCAGCAGCATTAGCCCAAGCACAGATACGCAGTATTTT.

The chain couples TRBV15 to TRBJ1-5; possible D gene TRBD1, 6 bases. The ends were cut back, 4 bases at V and 9 bases at J, with 16 bases in the middle. CDR3 size: 14 residues. The germline V gene encodes CDR1 LNHNV and CDR2 YYDKDF (reference sequence). Here the CDR3 DNA reads TGTGCCACCAGCACCGGCCCCTGGACAGTGCCCCAGCATTTT. Protein product: CATSTGPWTVPQHF.

This chain uses TRBV5-4 with TRBJ1-2; the match to TRBD1 covers 7 bases. Germline V gives CDR1 SGHNT, CDR2 YYREEE (reference sequence). The CDR3 totals 15 residues. The trim removed 3 bases at V and 2 bases at J, leaving 7 bases unmatched. The CDR3 DNA is TGTGCCAGCAGCTCCTCCGGGACAGCCAACTATGGCTACACCTTC. This sequence encodes CASSSSGTANYGYTF.

The genes are TRBV9 and TRBJ2-3; TRBD2 matches 8 bases. Germline trimming cut 4 bases from V and 4 bases from J; bases unmatched to any gene: 8. Germline CDR1 and CDR2: SGDLS and YYNGEE. CDR3 length: 15 residues. The CDR3 nucleotides are TGTGCCAGCAGCTTTAGCGGGAAGGGCCCAGATACGCAGTATTTT. Protein product: CASSFSGKGPDTQYF. Filled out from reference TRBV9 and TRBJ2-3, the complete variable domain reads DSGVTQTPKHLITATGQRVTLRCSPRSGDLSVYWYQQSLDQGLQFLIQYYNGEERAKGNILERFSAQQFPDLHSELNLSSLELGDSALYFCASSFSGKGPDTQYFGPGTRLTVL.

The chain joins TRBV6-4 to TRBJ2-3; weak D call: TRBD2 (6 bases). The V end was cut by 0 bases, the J end by 3 bases, with 19 bases between. Germline V CDR1 and CDR2: MRHNA, SNTAGT. This CDR3 spans 18 amino acids. The CDR3 region has the DNA TGTGCCAGCAGTGACTCGTCTGGAGGGGTAAACCCTACAGATACGCAGTATTTT. Translation: CASSDSSGGVNPTDTQYF.

This clone has only one observation. Other DNA sequences of this sample code for an identical CDR3. The CDR3 nucleotides read TGTGCCAGCAGCTTGTCGTCAGGGAGTACAGATACGCAGTATTTT. Translation gives CASSLSSGSTDTQYF. V is TRBV5-4 and J is TRBJ2-3; possibly TRBD1 or TRBD2 for D (5 bases each). V lost 1 base, J lost 3 bases, and 12 bases lay in between. This CDR3 spans 15 amino acids. Germline V gene lookup returns CDR1 SGHNT and CDR2 YYREEE (reference sequence).

This clone is a singleton in its sample. V gene TRBV11-3 combines with J gene TRBJ2-3, with 9 positions matching TRBD1. J lost 2 bases, V lost 5 bases, and 11 bases had no gene match. The CDR3 length is 17 residues. Germline V gene sequence: CDR1 SGHNT, CDR2 YENEEA. The CDR3 reads CASSLPRTGVYTDTQYF. CDR3 nucleotide sequence: TGTGCCAGCAGCCTTCCCCGGACAGGGGTCTACACAGATACGCAGTATTTT.

J is TRBJ2-3 and V is TRBV7-6; 8 bases align to TRBD1. CDR3 length: 16 amino acids. Germline V lookup: CDR1 SGHVS, CDR2 FNYEAQ. V gave up 5 bases and J gave up 5 bases; unmatched junction bases: 12. CDR3 coding DNA: TGTGCCAGCAGCGCCACCTGGACAGGGACAGGAGATACGCAGTATTTT. Translating gives CASSATWTGTGDTQYF. Filled out from reference TRBV7-6 and TRBJ2-3, the complete variable domain reads GAGVSQSPRYKVTKRGQDVALRCDPISGHVSLYWYRQALGQGPEFLTYFNYEAQQDKSGLPNDRFSAERPEGSISTLTIQRTEQRDSAMYRCASSATWTGTGDTQYFGPGTRLTVL.

This clone showed up just once. V is TRBV9 and J is TRBJ2-3, with 9 bases fitting TRBD1. The CDR3 runs to 19 residues. Germline values: CDR1 SGDLS, CDR2 YYNGEE. Trimming removed 3 bases from V and 3 bases from J; junction bases left unmatched: 17. CDR3: CASSGIPPGQGNRTDTQYF. CDR3 DNA: TGTGCCAGCAGCGGAATCCCCCCGGGACAGGGTAACAGGACAGATACGCAGTATTTT.

This chain uses TRBV15 with TRBJ1-1; D not certain. This CDR3 is 14 amino acids long. V lost 0 bases and J 14 bases, leaving 19 bases between the germline ends. CDR1 is LNHNV, CDR2 YYDKDF, per germline (reference sequence). The CDR3 region has the DNA TGTGCCACCAGCAGAGATTTGGGGAGCGGGCGGGGATTCTTT. This translates into CATSRDLGSGRGFF.

The chain combines TRBV18 with TRBJ1-5, with 7 bases identical to TRBD1. Losses at the gene ends were 5 bases for V and 5 bases for J; bases not matched to a gene: 9. CDR1 and CDR2 from the germline V gene are KGHSH and LQKENI. The CDR3 consists of 15 residues. The CDR3: CASSESGGAYQPQHF. In DNA, the CDR3 is TGTGCCAGCTCAGAGTCAGGGGGTGCCTATCAGCCCCAGCATTTT. The whole variable domain, filled in from reference TRBV18 and TRBJ1-5, reads NAGVMQNPRHLVRRRGQEARLRCSPMKGHSHVYWYRQLPEEGLKFMVYLQKENIIDESGMPKERFSAEFPKEGPSILRIQQVVRGDSAAYFCASSESGGAYQPQHFGDGTRLSIL.

This chain uses TRBV5-1 with TRBJ2-2; D unresolved. Deletions cut 4 bases from V and 2 bases from J, with 3 bases between. Germline-derived CDR1 and CDR2 are SGHRS and YFSETQ. The CDR3 length is 12 residues. This CDR3 reads CASSKNTGELFF. CDR3 DNA: TGCGCCAGCAGCAAAAACACCGGGGAGCTGTTTTTT.

The chain uses TRBV18 and TRBJ2-5, with a weak D call TRBD2 (6 bases). Germline V lookup: CDR1 KGHSH, CDR2 LQKENI. Trimming left V 3 bases short and J 2 bases short, with 19 bases between. The CDR3 length is 17 residues. The CDR3 loop reads CASSPLYRGTIQETQYF. The CDR3 DNA follows: TGTGCCAGCTCACCCCTCTACCGGGGGACGATTCAAGAGACCCAGTACTTC.

The V and J genes are TRBV5-1 and TRBJ2-2, with D hard to call. The CDR3 consists of 13 residues. Germline V gene sequence: CDR1 SGHRS, CDR2 YFSETQ. V lost 4 bases to trimming and J lost 15 bases, with 19 bases between them. Written as DNA, the CDR3 is TGCGCCAGCAGCCAAGGCCCGGGCGGAAGGGTGTTTTTT. Translated, it gives CASSQGPGGRVFF.

The chain combines TRBV9 with TRBJ2-7; D is possibly TRBD2 (6 bases). V lost 1 base to trimming and J lost 3 bases, with 14 bases between them. This CDR3 region has 15 residues. Germline V gene lookup returns CDR1 SGDLS and CDR2 YYNGEE. CDR3 protein: CASSVRSGVGYEQYF. The CDR3 coding sequence is TGTGCCAGCAGCGTACGGTCGGGAGTCGGCTACGAGCAGTACTTC.

The chain uses TRBV2 and TRBJ2-7; 9 bases align to TRBD1. Germline CDR1 and CDR2: SNHLY and FYNNEI. The CDR3 covers 16 residues. J gave up 5 bases and V 4 bases, and 12 bases lay outside the gene matches. CDR3 nucleotides: TGTGCCAGCAGTGTCTTCCGGACAGGGGCCTCGGACGAGCAGTACTTC. Its protein product is CASSVFRTGASDEQYF.

CDR3 loop: CASTPPAGGPRDNEQFF. Written as DNA, the CDR3 is TGTGCCAGTACCCCGCCTGCGGGAGGGCCACGGGACAATGAGCAGTTCTTC. The V and J genes are TRBV19 and TRBJ2-1, with 9 positions matching TRBD2. Trimming cost V 7 bases and J 5 bases; bases outside gene matches: 15. The CDR3 runs to 17 residues. CDR1 LNHDA and CDR2 SQIVND come from the germline V gene (reference sequence). The full variable domain, in which reference TRBV19 and TRBJ2-1 provide the parts outside the CDR3, is DGGITQSPKYLFRKEGQNVTLSCEQNLNHDAMYWYRQDPGQGLRLIYYSQIVNDFQKGDIAEGYSVSREKKESFPLTVTSAQKNPTAFYLCASTPPAGGPRDNEQFFGPGTRLTVL.

In nucleotides, the CDR3 is TGCGCCAGCAGCAAACCGGACGCCCGAAACACCATATATTTT. It specifies CASSKPDARNTIYF. This rearrangement joins TRBV5-1 to TRBJ1-3; the D is unclear. Germline lookup yields CDR1 SGHRS and CDR2 YFSETQ. Trimming removed 4 bases at V and 5 bases at J, with 13 bases between. The CDR3 length is 14 residues.

The V gene is TRBV15, the J gene TRBJ2-1, with 10 bases fitting TRBD2. Trimming cost V 2 bases and J 8 bases; bases outside gene matches: 12. Germline CDR1 and CDR2: LNHNV and YYDKDF (reference sequence). CDR3 length equals 17 residues. Here the CDR3 DNA reads TGTGCCACCAGCAGACTGGGACTAGCGTCCTCGGGGGATGAGCAGTTCTTC. As protein: CATSRLGLASSGDEQFF. Complete variable domain (other parts from reference TRBV15 and TRBJ2-1): DAMVIQNPRYQVTQFGKPVTLSCSQTLNHNVMYWYQQKSSQAPKLLFHYYDKDFNNEADTPDNFQSRRPNTSFCFLDIRSPGLGDTAMYLCATSRLGLASSGDEQFFGPGTRLTVL.

The V and J genes are TRBV7-2 and TRBJ2-1; weak D call: TRBD2 (5 bases). The ends were cut back, 1 base at V and 4 bases at J, with 5 bases in the middle. This CDR3 contains 13 residues. The germline CDR1 and CDR2 sequences are SGHTA and FQGNSA. CDR3 in amino acids: CASSLGEYNEQFF. The CDR3, as DNA: TGTGCCAGCAGCTTAGGGGAGTACAATGAGCAGTTCTTC.

The chain employs TRBV6-4 and TRBJ1-4; D unclear. V lost 4 bases and J lost 8, with 11 bases in between. The CDR3 runs to 13 residues. CDR1 is MRHNA, CDR2 SNTAGT, per germline. The CDR3 region is CASSAHHGEKLFF. DNA for the CDR3: TGTGCCAGCAGTGCCCACCATGGCGAAAAACTGTTTTTT.